This T cell receptor beta chain was retrieved from a study of cytomegalovirus exposure and HLA in healthy donors. Study results and limitations: Listed as cytomegalovirus-associated were about 160 TCR beta chains. As confirmed in vitro, a few CMV-associated chains were specific for CMV antigens.

Germline V lookup: CDR1 LNHDA, CDR2 SQIVND (reference sequence). The CDR3 contains 17 residues. Trimming stripped 6 bases from V and 1 base from J, with 19 bases between. The validation cohort, a group of roughly 120 subjects, included the donors and was separate from the roughly 700-subject first cohort. Profiled with immunoSEQ multiplex PCR; TCRdb holds only in-frame clones, not every one. The table records about 110,000 clones, almost 96% of them present only once. This clone was seen once. Its specificity is not known. The sequence came from a woman aged 18-30 years in good health and CMV-seronegative. The sample taken for sequencing was PBMCs. This chain connects TRBV19 to TRBJ1-3; tentatively, D is TRBD1 (6 bases). The CDR3 loop is CASSSERSTGSGNTIYF. Here the CDR3 DNA reads TGTGCCAGTAGCTCCGAAAGGTCAACAGGGTCTGGAAACACCATATATTTT.